This T cell receptor beta chain was identified during a study of cytomegalovirus exposure and HLA in healthy donors. Germline values: CDR1 LGHNA, CDR2 YSLEER. This CDR3 contains 15 residues. PCR primers comprised 60 Vbeta and 13 Jbeta primers. Authors' analysis steps: Counted up in a later analysis, unique TCR beta chains came to around 80 million, with around 9.9 million shared. Method: immunoSEQ multiplex PCR; TCRdb's copy keeps in-frame clones and lacks some. V, J and clone size are taken as reported in that table, and D and trimming were inferred from the DNA itself. The sample consists of about 160,000 clones, more than 65% of them appearing once.

Sequences were obtained from PBMCs. J is TRBJ2-5 and V is TRBV4-3; TRBD1 matches at 9 bases. The DNA end is a closer match to TRBJ2-7, so the J assignment may be wrong. The origin of this receptor is a male donor in good health and CMV-seronegative. CDR3 bases: TGCGCCAGCAGCCAAGTAGGACAGGGGTCGTACGAGCAGTACTTC. This codes for CASSQVGQGSYEQYF.